The clone carrying this T cell receptor (beta chain) was detected ten times or more. The sample comes from a study of T cells in Graves' hyperthyroidism and ophthalmopathy. RNA transcripts were the template for amplifying TCR beta CDR3 regions. When the TCR CDR3 underwent first-round RT-PCR, the HTBI primer set was used. TCRdb re-derived calls from the multiplex PCR reads in MiXCR, one entry per CDR3 protein. The repertoire holds almost 600,000 distinct CDR3 sequences, around 13% seen once, with about 5.8% in the top ten. Diagnostic assessment was based on clinical symptoms, serum thyroxine and TRAb, thyroid ultrasound and orbital computed tomography. The V and J ends lost 1 base and 2 bases respectively, with 10 bases between them. The germline CDR1 and CDR2 sequences are SGHRS and YFSETQ. CDR3 length: 15 residues.

The TCR comes from a woman aged 25 to 45 with Graves' hyperthyroidism that later progressed to Graves' ophthalmopathy. The sample consisted of blood. This chain uses TRBV5-1 with TRBJ2-1, with D possibly matching TRBD1 (6 bases). DNA of the CDR3: TGCGCCAGCAGCTTGAGACAGGATCCCTACAATGAGCAGTTCTTC. It codes for CASSLRQDPYNEQFF.